The clone carrying this T cell receptor (beta chain) has just one count. Clones were sequenced by immunoSEQ multiplex PCR, and TCRdb holds only the in-frame ones, with some missing. This repertoire shows over 150,000 clones, 75% to 90% found once; its top ten account for approximately 2.1%. These data originate in a study of cytomegalovirus exposure and HLA in healthy donors. On the study more broadly: The 130 or so validation repertoires, a later analysis reported, used the same platform as the 550 to 800 first-cohort repertoires.

CDR1 and CDR2 (germline): SGHRS, YFSETQ. The CDR3 is made up of 15 amino acids. V lost 4 bases and J lost 0, with 8 bases in between. V usage is TRBV5-1 and J usage is TRBJ1-6; no clear D. The TCR sequence derives from a woman between 18 and 29 years old in good health and CMV-seronegative. Sequenced sample: PBMCs. CDR3 protein: CASSVASSYNSPLHF. The CDR3 nucleotides are TGCGCCAGCAGCGTGGCTAGCTCCTATAATTCACCCCTCCACTTT.